This T cell receptor (beta chain) was sequenced during a study of T cells after somatic rescue of genetic block. This CDR3 region has 14 residues. CDR1 SGHVS and CDR2 FQNEAQ come from the germline V gene. V lost 4 bases, J lost 10 bases, and 14 bases lay in between. The data were produced by immunoSEQ multiplex PCR, yet TCRdb's version contains in-frame clones alone and is incomplete. This table has under 15,000 clones, more than 65% appearing once. This clonotype was sampled from a boy aged 5-17 years. The sample was peripheral blood mononuclear cells (PBMCs). The chain is built from TRBV7-8 and TRBJ1-6; no clear D gene. This chain's CDR3 is CASSSLSFYSPLHF. CDR3 coding DNA: TGTGCCAGCAGCTCCCTCTCCTTCTACTCACCCCTCCACTTT.